The 2 T cell receptor beta chains below all came from one sample that was sequenced in a study of blood T cell repertoires in COVID-19. Assay: immunoSEQ multiplex PCR; the TCRdb copy retains only in-frame clones and omits some. Of roughly 200,000 clones listed, approximately 92% were seen once; the top ten hold approximately 0.56%. The sequenced sample consisted of peripheral blood. These receptors were collected from a man aged 50 to 60 with acute or convalescent COVID-19.

The genes are TRBV5-1 and TRBJ1-2; TRBD1 might be the D (6 bases). This CDR3 spans 14 amino acids. CDR1 and CDR2 (germline): SGHRS, YFSETQ. Trimming stripped 0 bases from V and 4 bases from J, with 10 bases between. In nucleotides, the CDR3 is TGCGCCAGCAGCTTGGTCAACAGGGTCTATGGCTACACCTTC. Encoded protein: CASSLVNRVYGYTF.

The V gene is TRBV27, the J gene TRBJ2-1; 12 bases are a match to TRBD2. V dropped 5 bases and J dropped 7; count of bases not matched to a gene: 15. This CDR3 is 18 amino acids long. CDR1 and CDR2 from the germline V gene are MNHEY and SMNVEV (reference sequence). For the CDR3, the DNA is TGTGCCAGCAGTCCACCAAGACTAGCGGGGGAGAGGGGGAATGAGCAGTTCTTC. It translates to CASSPPRLAGERGNEQFF.